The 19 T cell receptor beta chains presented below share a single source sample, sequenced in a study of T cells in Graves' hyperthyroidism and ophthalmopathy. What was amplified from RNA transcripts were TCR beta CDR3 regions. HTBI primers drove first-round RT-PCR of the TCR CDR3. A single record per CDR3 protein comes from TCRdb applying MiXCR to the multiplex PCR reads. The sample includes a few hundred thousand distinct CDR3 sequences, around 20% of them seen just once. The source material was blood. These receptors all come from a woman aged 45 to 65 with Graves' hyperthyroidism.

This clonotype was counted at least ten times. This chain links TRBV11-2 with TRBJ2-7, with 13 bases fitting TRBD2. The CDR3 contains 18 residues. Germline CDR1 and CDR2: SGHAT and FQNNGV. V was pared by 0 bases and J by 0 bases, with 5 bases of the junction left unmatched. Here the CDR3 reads CASSLDRGTSGTSYEQYF. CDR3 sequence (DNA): TGTGCCAGCAGCTTAGATCGCGGGACTAGCGGGACCTCCTACGAGCAGTACTTC. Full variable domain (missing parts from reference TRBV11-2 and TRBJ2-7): EAGVAQSPRYKIIEKRQSVAFWCNPISGHATLYWYQQILGQGPKLLIQFQNNGVVDDSQLPKDRFSAERLKGVDSTLKIQPAKLEDSAVYLCASSLDRGTSGTSYEQYFGPGTRLTVT.

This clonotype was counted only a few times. DNA of the CDR3: TGTGCCACCAGCAGGGGTCCGGGCCCGACATACAATGAGCAGTTCTTC. This codes for CATSRGPGPTYNEQFF. The rearrangement uses TRBV15 and TRBJ2-1; D gene ambiguous. The V gene's germline CDR1 is LNHNV and CDR2 YYDKDF (reference sequence). V lost 3 bases and J lost 4, with 16 bases in between. This CDR3 contains 16 residues.

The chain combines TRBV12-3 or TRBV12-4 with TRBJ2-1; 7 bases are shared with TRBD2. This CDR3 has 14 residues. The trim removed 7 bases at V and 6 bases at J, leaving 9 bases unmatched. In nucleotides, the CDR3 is TGTGCCAGCATCTCGGGGGGTCCTCTCAATGAGCAGTTCTTC. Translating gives CASISGGPLNEQFF.

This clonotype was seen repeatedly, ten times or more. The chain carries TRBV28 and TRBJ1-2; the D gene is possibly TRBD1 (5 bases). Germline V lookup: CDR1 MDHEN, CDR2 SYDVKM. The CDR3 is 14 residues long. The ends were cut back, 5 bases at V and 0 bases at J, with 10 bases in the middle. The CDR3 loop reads CASSHGTSNYGYTF. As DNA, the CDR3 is TGTGCCAGCAGTCATGGGACTTCTAACTATGGCTACACCTTC.

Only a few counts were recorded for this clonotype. The CDR3 sequence: CASTSPPATHGYTF. The CDR3 coding sequence is TGTGCCAGCACCTCCCCCCCCGCGACCCATGGCTACACCTTC. The chain employs TRBV12-3 or TRBV12-4 and TRBJ1-2; no clear D gene. The CDR3 length is 14 residues. Trimming shortened V by 7 bases and J by 6 bases, and 18 bases separated the two germline ends.

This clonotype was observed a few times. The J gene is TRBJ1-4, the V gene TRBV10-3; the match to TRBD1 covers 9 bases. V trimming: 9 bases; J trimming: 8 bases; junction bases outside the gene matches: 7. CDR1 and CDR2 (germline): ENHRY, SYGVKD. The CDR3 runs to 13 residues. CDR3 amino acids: CAITGGLSEKLFF. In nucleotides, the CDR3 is TGTGCCATAACAGGGGGCCTTTCAGAAAAACTGTTTTTT.

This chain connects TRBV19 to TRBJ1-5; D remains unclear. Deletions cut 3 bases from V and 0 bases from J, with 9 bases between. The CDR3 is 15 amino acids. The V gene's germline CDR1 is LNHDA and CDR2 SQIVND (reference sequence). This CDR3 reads CASSIGAHSNQPQHF. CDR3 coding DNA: TGTGCCAGTAGTATTGGAGCTCATAGCAATCAGCCCCAGCATTTT.

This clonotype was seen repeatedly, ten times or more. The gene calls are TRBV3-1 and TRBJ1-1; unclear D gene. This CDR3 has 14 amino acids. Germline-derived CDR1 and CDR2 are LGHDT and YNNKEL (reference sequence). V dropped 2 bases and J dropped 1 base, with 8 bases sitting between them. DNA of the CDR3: TGTGCCAGCAGCCAACTACCATCGAACACTGAAGCTTTCTTT. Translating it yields CASSQLPSNTEAFF.

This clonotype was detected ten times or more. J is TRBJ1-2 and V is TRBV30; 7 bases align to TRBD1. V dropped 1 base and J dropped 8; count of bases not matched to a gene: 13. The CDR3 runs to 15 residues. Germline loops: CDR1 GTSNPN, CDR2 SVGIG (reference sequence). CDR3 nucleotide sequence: TGTGCCTGGAGTGGAGGGGGCAGGCCGATTGGGGGCTACACCTTC. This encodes CAWSGGGRPIGGYTF.

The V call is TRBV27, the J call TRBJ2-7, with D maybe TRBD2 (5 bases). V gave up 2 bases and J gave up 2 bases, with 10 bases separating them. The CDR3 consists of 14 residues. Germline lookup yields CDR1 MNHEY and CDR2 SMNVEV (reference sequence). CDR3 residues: CASSLRSGTYEQYF. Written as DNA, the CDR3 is TGTGCCAGCAGTTTACGATCCGGGACCTACGAGCAGTACTTC.

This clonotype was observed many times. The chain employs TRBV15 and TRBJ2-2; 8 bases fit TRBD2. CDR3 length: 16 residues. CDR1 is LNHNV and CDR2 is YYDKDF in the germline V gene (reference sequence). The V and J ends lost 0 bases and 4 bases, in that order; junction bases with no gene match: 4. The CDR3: CATSRDRTSSTGELFF. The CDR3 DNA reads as TGTGCCACCAGCAGAGACCGGACTAGCAGCACCGGGGAGCTGTTTTTT.

The CDR3: CASSFFGGGPQETQYF. In DNA form, the CDR3 reads TGTGCCAGCAGCTTCTTTGGCGGGGGGCCACAAGAGACCCAGTACTTC. The chain uses TRBV7-2 and TRBJ2-5; 8 nucleotides align to TRBD2. The CDR3 runs 16 residues. Germline assignment: CDR1 SGHTA and CDR2 FQGNSA. V lost 3 bases, J lost 2 bases, and 8 bases stayed unmatched. Full variable domain (rest looked up from reference TRBV7-2 and TRBJ2-5): GAGVSQSPSNKVTEKGKDVELRCDPISGHTALYWYRQSLGQGLEFLIYFQGNSAPDKSGLPSDRFSAERTGGSVSTLTIQRTQQEDSAVYLCASSFFGGGPQETQYFGPGTRLLVL.

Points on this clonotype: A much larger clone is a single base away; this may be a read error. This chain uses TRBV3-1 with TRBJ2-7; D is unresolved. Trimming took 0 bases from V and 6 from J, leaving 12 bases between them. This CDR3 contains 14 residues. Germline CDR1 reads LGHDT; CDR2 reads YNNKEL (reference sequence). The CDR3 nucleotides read TGTGCCAGCAGCCAAGATGTCCCCCCCTGCGAGCAGTACTTC. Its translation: CASSQDVPPCEQYF.

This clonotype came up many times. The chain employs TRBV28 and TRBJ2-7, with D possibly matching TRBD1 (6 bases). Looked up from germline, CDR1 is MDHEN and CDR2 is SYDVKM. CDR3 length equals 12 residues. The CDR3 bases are TGTCCCACAGGGAAATATTCCTACGAGCAGTACTTC. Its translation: CPTGKYSYEQYF.

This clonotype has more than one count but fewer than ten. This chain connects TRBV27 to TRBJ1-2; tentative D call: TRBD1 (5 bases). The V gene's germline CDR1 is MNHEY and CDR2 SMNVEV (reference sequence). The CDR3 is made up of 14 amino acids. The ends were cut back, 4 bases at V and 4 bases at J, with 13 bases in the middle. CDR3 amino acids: CASSYTGASYGYTF. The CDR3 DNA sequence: TGTGCCAGCAGTTACACAGGTGCCTCCTATGGCTACACCTTC.

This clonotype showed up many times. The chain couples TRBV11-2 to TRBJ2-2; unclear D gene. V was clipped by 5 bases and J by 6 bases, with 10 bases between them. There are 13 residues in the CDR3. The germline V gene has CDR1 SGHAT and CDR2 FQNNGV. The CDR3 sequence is CASSQTRAGELFF. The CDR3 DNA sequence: TGTGCCAGCAGCCAAACCCGCGCCGGGGAGCTGTTTTTT.

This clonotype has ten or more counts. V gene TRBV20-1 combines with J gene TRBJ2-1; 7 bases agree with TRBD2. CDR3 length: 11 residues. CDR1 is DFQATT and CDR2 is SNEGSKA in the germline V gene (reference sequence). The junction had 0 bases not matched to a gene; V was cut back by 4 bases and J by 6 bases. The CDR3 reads CSATSGNEQFF. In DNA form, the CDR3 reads TGCAGTGCTACTAGCGGCAATGAGCAGTTCTTC.

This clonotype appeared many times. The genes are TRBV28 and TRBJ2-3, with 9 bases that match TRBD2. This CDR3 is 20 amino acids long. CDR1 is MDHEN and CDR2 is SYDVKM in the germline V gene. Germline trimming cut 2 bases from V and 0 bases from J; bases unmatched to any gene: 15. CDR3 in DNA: TGTGCCAGCAGTTTACTCGGGGGTAGAATAGCGGGGGCGAGCACAGATACGCAGTATTTT. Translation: CASSLLGGRIAGASTDTQYF.

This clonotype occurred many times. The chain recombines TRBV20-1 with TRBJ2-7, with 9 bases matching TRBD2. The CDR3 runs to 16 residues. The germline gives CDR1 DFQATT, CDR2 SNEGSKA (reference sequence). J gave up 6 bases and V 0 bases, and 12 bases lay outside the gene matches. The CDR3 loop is CSARDPSGVDTGEQYF. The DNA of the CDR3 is TGCAGTGCTAGAGATCCTAGCGGGGTGGATACGGGCGAGCAGTACTTC.